This passage covers 8 T cell receptor beta chains from one sample sequenced in a study of blood T cells in healthy people across ages. The use of a sample-barcoded 5' primer and a J-beta primer mix characterized a second PCR of roughly 7 to 11 cycles. TCRdb ran MiXCR on the 5' RACE reads and lists one entry per CDR3 protein. The top ten hold around 18% of the sample, which has approximately 800,000 distinct CDR3 sequences, about 45% seen once. The sequencing input was blood. The receptor source for this set is an elderly man in good health.

The chain has TRBV29-1 and TRBJ2-3; possible D gene TRBD1, 6 bases. The ends were cut back, 7 bases at V and 6 bases at J, with 20 bases in the middle. CDR3 length: 14 amino acids. Germline V CDR1 and CDR2: SQVTM, ANQGSEA. The DNA of the CDR3 is TGCAGCGCCTCACAGGCTAACCAGGGGGATACGCAGTATTTT. This translates into CSASQANQGDTQYF.

J is TRBJ2-5 and V is TRBV5-1; 8 bases map to TRBD1. V was clipped by 4 bases and J by 11 bases; unmatched bases: 16. CDR1 SGHRS and CDR2 YFSETQ come from the germline V gene. This CDR3 has 15 residues. CDR3 bases: TGCGCCAGCAGCGAACGGACAGGGTGGGGCAATGAGCAGTACTTC. It codes for CASSERTGWGNEQYF. Full variable domain (missing parts from reference TRBV5-1 and TRBJ2-5): KAGVTQTPRYLIKTRGQQVTLSCSPISGHRSVSWYQQTPGQGLQFLFEYFSETQRNKGNFPGRFSGRQFSNSRSEMNVSTLELGDSALYLCASSERTGWGNEQYFGPGTRLLVL.

The chain has TRBV15 and TRBJ2-4; 11 positions agree with TRBD2. Gene TRBJ2-7 matches the end of the DNA better, so the J call may be wrong. This CDR3 is 17 amino acids long. CDR1 LNHNV and CDR2 YYDKDF come from the germline V gene (reference sequence). The CDR3 loop is CATSRDTTSGSIDEQYF. DNA of the CDR3: TGTGCCACCAGCAGAGACACCACTAGCGGGAGTATCGACGAGCAGTACTTC.

This clonotype has a handful of counts. The rearrangement links TRBV20-1 to TRBJ2-1; weak D call: TRBD2 (6 bases). Germline-derived CDR1 and CDR2 are DFQATT and SNEGSKA (reference sequence). V was cut by 3 bases and J by 8 bases, with 14 bases left in between. This CDR3 comprises 13 residues. The CDR3 DNA reads as TGCAGTGCTAGTAAACTAGCAAGAGATGAGCAGTTCTTC. Protein: CSASKLARDEQFF.

This clonotype showed up just once. The CDR3 reads CASSLRGTGRNTEAFF. CDR3 nucleotide sequence: TGTGCCAGCAGCTTAAGGGGGACAGGACGGAACACTGAAGCTTTCTTT. The gene calls are TRBV7-8 and TRBJ1-1; the match to TRBD1 covers 8 bases. CDR3 length equals 16 residues. Losses at the gene ends were 2 bases for V and 1 base for J; bases not matched to a gene: 6. CDR1 and CDR2 (germline): SGHVS, FQNEAQ.

J is TRBJ2-5 and V is TRBV7-3, with TRBD1 as a possible D gene (5 bases). V was trimmed by 9 bases and J by 3 bases, leaving 14 bases between them. The germline CDR1 and CDR2 sequences are SGHTA and FQGTGA. The CDR3 contains 13 residues. The CDR3: CARRGKGKETQYF. For the CDR3, the DNA is TGTGCCAGAAGGGGAAAAGGGAAAGAGACCCAGTACTTC.

The sample holds a few counts of this clonotype. The rearrangement links TRBV6-6 to TRBJ1-5; D is ambiguous. The CDR3 covers 13 residues. V lost 2 bases to trimming and J lost 7 bases, with 9 bases between them. Germline V gene sequence: CDR1 MNHNY, CDR2 SVGAGI (reference sequence). The CDR3: CASSYQPRQPQHF. CDR3 bases: TGTGCCAGCAGTTACCAACCGAGACAGCCCCAGCATTTT.

This chain uses TRBV7-8 with TRBJ2-2; 9 bases line up with TRBD2. Germline values: CDR1 SGHVS, CDR2 FQNEAQ. There are 18 residues in the CDR3. Losses at the gene ends were 1 base for V and 0 bases for J; bases not matched to a gene: 6. DNA of the CDR3: TGTGCCAGCAGCTTAGGGGCTAGCGGGATAGCGAACACCGGGGAGCTGTTTTTT. Protein sequence: CASSLGASGIANTGELFF.